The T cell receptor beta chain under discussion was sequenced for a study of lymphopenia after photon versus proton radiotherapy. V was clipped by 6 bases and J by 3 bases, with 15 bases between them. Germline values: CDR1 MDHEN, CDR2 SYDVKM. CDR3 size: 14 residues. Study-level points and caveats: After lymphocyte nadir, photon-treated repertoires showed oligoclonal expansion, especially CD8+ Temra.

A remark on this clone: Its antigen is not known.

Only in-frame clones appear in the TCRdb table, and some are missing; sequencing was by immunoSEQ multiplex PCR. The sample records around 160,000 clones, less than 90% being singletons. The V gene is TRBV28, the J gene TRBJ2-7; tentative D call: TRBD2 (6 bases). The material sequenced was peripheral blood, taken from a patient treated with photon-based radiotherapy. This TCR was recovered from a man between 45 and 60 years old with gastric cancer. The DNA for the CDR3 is TGTGCCAGCAGGGAGGGTCAGACTAGCTACGAGCAGTACTTC. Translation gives CASREGQTSYEQYF. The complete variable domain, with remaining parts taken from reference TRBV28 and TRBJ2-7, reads DVKVTQSSRYLVKRTGEKVFLECVQDMDHENMFWYRQDPGLGLRLIYFSYDVKMKEKGDIPEGYSVSREKKERFSLILESASTNQTSMYLCASREGQTSYEQYFGPGTRLTVT.